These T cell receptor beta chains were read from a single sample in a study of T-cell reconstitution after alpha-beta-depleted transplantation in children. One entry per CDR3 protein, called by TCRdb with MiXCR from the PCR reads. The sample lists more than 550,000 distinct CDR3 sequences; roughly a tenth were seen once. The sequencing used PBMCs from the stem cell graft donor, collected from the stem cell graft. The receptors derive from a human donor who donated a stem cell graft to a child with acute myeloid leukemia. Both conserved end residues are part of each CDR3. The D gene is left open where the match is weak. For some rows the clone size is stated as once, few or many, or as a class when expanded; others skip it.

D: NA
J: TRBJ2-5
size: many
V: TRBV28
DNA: TGTGCCAGCAGCCTAGGGGGTCCGCAAGAGACCCAGTACTTC
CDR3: CASSLGGPQETQYF

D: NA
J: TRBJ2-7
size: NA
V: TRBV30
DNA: TGTGCCTGGGACGGGCCTCCGGGCGAGCAGTACTTC
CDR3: CAWDGPPGEQYF

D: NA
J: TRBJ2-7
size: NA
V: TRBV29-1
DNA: TGCAGCGTTGACGCCGGCCCCTACGAGCAGTACTTC
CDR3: CSVDAGPYEQYF

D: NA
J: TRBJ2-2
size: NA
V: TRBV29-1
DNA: TGCAGCGTTGTAGGGCTTTCCCCTGGGACCGGGGAGCTGTTTTTT
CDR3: CSVVGLSPGTGELFF

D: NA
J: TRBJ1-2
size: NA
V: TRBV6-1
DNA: TGTGCCAGCAGTGTCGAACAGGCGATTCCGTATGGCTACACCTTC
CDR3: CASSVEQAIPYGYTF

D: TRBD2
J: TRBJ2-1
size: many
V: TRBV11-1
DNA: TGTGCCAGCAGCCGCCTGACTAGCGGGAGGTCCGGGGACAATGAGCAGTTCTTC
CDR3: CASSRLTSGRSGDNEQFF

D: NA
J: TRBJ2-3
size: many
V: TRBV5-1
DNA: TGCGCCAGCAGCTCGGTTGAGGGGCAGTATTTT
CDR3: CASSSVEGQYF

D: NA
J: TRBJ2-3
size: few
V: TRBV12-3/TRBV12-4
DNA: TGTGCCAGCACCCCGACCAGGGAGGCGGGGGATACGCAGTATTTT
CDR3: CASTPTREAGDTQYF

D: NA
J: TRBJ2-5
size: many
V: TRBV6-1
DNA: TGTGCCAGCAGTGTGGGGCGGGGCATCTCCTTCCAAGAGACCCAGTACTTC
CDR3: CASSVGRGISFQETQYF

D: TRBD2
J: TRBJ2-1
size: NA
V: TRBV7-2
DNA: TGTGCCAGCAGCTTATCGAGGGGCGGGAGGGAAGAGCAGTTCTTC
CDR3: CASSLSRGGREEQFF

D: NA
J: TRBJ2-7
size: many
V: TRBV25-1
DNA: TGTGCCAGCAGTGACTTACTAGGGAAGCCCTACGAGCAGTACTTC
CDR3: CASSDLLGKPYEQYF

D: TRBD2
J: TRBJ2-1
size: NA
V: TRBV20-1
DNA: TGCAGTGCTAGGCCTTCTCGCTCGACTAGCGGGAGCAATGAGCAGTTCTTC
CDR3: CSARPSRSTSGSNEQFF

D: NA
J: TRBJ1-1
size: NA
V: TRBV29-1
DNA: TGCAGCGTGGATGGGGGTAAAGGCACTGAAGCTTTCTTT
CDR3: CSVDGGKGTEAFF

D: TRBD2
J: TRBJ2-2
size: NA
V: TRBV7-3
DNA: TGTGCCAGCAGCGCGGGACTAGGGAGTCCCGGGGAGCTGTTTTTT
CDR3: CASSAGLGSPGELFF

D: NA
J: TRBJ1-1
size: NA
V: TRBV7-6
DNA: TGTGCCAGCAGCTTAGTTGCGGGCACAGACACTGAAGCTTTCTTT
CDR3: CASSLVAGTDTEAFF

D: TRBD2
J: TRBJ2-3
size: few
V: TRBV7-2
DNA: TGTGCCAGCAGCATACTAGCGGGAGGACATACGCAGTATTTT
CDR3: CASSILAGGHTQYF

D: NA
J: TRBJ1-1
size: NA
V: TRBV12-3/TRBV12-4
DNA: TGTGCCAGCAGGCCGTGGGAGGGGGACACTGAAGCTTTCTTT
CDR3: CASRPWEGDTEAFF

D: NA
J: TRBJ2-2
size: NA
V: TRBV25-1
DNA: TGTGCCAGCAGTGAATCTGGCAGGGTTGTGACCGGGGAGCTGTTTTTT
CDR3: CASSESGRVVTGELFF

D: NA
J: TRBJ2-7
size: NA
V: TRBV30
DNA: TGTGCCTGGAACACCGGGCAGTCCTACGAGCAGTACTTC
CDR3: CAWNTGQSYEQYF

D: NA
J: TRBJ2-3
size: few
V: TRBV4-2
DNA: TGTGCCAGCAGCCAAGAAGGGACTCAATACACAGATACGCAGTATTTT
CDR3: CASSQEGTQYTDTQYF

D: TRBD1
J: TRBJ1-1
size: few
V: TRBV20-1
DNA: TGCAGTGCTAGGCCAGGGGGCACTGAAGCTTTCTTT
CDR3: CSARPGGTEAFF

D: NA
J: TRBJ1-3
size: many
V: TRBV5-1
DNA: TGCGCCAGCAGCTTGAATCAGGTGCCCGGAAACACCATATATTTT
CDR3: CASSLNQVPGNTIYF

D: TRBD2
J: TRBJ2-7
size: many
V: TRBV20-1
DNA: TGCAGTGCTAGTGAGTGGCGGGAGACTGGCAACGAGCAGTACTTC
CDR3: CSASEWRETGNEQYF

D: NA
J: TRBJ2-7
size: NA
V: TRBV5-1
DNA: TGCGCCAGCAGCTTGGAGTCAGGGCCGTCCTACGAGCAGTACTTC
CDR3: CASSLESGPSYEQYF

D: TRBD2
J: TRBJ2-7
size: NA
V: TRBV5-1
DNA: TGCGCCAGCAGCTTGGAGGGGACTAGCAGCGAGCAGTACTTC
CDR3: CASSLEGTSSEQYF

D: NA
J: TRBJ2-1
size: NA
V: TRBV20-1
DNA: TGCAGTGCTAGCCGGGGGGCGGGTTCGCTCTACAATGAGCAGTTCTTC
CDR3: CSASRGAGSLYNEQFF

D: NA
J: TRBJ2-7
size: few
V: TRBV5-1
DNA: TGCGCCAGCAGCTTCTCGCAGGGGACCTCCTACGAGCAGTACTTC
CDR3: CASSFSQGTSYEQYF

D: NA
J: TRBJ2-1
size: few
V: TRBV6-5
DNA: TGTGCCACCTCGCAGAGGGGAGGCTCCGATGAGCAGTTCTTC
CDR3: CATSQRGGSDEQFF

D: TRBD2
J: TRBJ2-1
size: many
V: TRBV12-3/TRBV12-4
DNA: TGTGCCAGCGACGGGACTAGCGAGGGGAATGAGCAGTTCTTC
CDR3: CASDGTSEGNEQFF

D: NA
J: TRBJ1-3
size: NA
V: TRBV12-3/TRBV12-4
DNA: TGTGCCAGCAGACGGGACTCGAGCTCTGGAAACACCATATATTTT
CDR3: CASRRDSSSGNTIYF

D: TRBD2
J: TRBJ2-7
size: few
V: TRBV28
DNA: TGTGCCAGCAGTCATAGCGGGAGCATCCACGAGCGGTACTTC
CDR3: CASSHSGSIHERYF

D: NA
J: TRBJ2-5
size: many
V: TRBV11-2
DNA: TGTGCCAGCAGCTTAGCTCTGGAAGGGGTTCAAGAGACCCAGTACTTC
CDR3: CASSLALEGVQETQYF